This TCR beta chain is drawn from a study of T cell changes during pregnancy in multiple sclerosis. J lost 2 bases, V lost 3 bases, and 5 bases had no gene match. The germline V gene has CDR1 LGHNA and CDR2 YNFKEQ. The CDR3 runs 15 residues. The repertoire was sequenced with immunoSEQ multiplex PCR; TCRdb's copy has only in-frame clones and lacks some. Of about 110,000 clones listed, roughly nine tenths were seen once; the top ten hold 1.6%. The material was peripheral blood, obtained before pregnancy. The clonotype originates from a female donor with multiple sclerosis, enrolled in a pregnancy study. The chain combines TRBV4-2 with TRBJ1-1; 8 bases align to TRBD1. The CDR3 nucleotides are TGTGCCAGCAGCCACACAGGGGGGAAAAACACTGAAGCTTTCTTT. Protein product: CASSHTGGKNTEAFF.